A single sample gave rise to the 7 T cell receptor beta chains below, sequenced in a study of response to subunit inactivated influenza vaccine. TCRdb redid the calling of the RT-PCR reads with MiXCR, one entry per CDR3 protein. The sample holds 450,000 to 600,000 distinct CDR3 sequences, approximately 7.7% seen once. The material was PBMCs from blood, obtained less than 30 months after vaccination. The receptors stem from a man aged 50 to 75 who received an inactivated influenza vaccine.

This clonotype was found many times. The chain carries TRBV27 and TRBJ1-4; D might be TRBD1 (5 bases). The CDR3 totals 14 residues. The V and J ends lost 5 bases and 7 bases respectively, with 14 bases between them. Germline V gives CDR1 MNHEY, CDR2 SMNVEV (reference sequence). The DNA for the CDR3 is TGTGCCAGCAGTCTCGGGACCCAAGGTGAAAAACTGTTTTTT. It yields the protein CASSLGTQGEKLFF.

The chain is built from TRBV5-8 and TRBJ2-1; a possible D gene is TRBD2 (5 bases). Germline V gives CDR1 SGHTS, CDR2 YDEGEE. The CDR3 totals 15 residues. V dropped 1 base and J dropped 7 bases, with 15 bases sitting between them. The CDR3 DNA follows: TGTGCCAGCAGCTTGTGGAGCGGCCACGAAAATGAGCAGTTCTTC. This encodes CASSLWSGHENEQFF.

This clonotype was seen more than once but under ten times. This rearrangement joins TRBV6-2 or TRBV6-3 to TRBJ2-5, with 10 bases fitting TRBD2. The CDR3 is 15 residues long. Trimming took 4 bases from V and 4 from J; bases not matched to a gene: 6. CDR1 and CDR2 from the germline V gene are MNHEY and SVGEGT. The DNA for the CDR3 is TGTGCCAGCAGTTTGGGACTAGCGAGACGAGAGACCCAGTACTTC. This sequence encodes CASSLGLARRETQYF.

This clonotype was recorded many times. The rearrangement uses TRBV3-1 and TRBJ1-1; no reliable D call. This CDR3 comprises 12 residues. The germline V and J ends were trimmed by 1 base and 8 bases, with 8 bases remaining between them. The germline gives CDR1 LGHDT, CDR2 YNNKEL (reference sequence). CDR3 loop: CASSQARAEAFF. The CDR3 region has the DNA TGTGCCAGCAGCCAAGCGAGGGCCGAAGCTTTCTTT.

The chain carries TRBV24-1 and TRBJ2-1, with 10 bases matching TRBD2. Trimming cost V 4 bases and J 0 bases; bases outside gene matches: 2. This CDR3 contains 16 residues. The germline V gene has CDR1 KGHDR and CDR2 SFDVKD. This CDR3 is CATSEPSGSSYNEQFF. The CDR3 DNA reads as TGTGCCACCAGTGAACCTAGCGGGAGCTCCTACAATGAGCAGTTCTTC.

This clonotype was observed a single time. This rearrangement joins TRBV7-9 to TRBJ1-2; 10 nucleotides align to TRBD1. The CDR3 length is 13 residues. J lost 7 bases, V lost 6 bases, and 5 bases had no gene match. CDR1 is SEHNR and CDR2 is FQNEAQ in the germline V gene (reference sequence). The DNA of the CDR3 is TGTGCCAGCAGTTCGACAGGGGGCACTGGCTACACCTTC. It codes for CASSSTGGTGYTF.

This clonotype was found a few times. The gene calls are TRBV20-1 and TRBJ2-5; 8 bases fit TRBD2. The V and J ends lost 1 base and 7 bases, in that order; junction bases with no gene match: 11. In germline, CDR1 is DFQATT, CDR2 SNEGSKA (reference sequence). The CDR3 contains 15 residues. CDR3: CSARGLAGSIGTQYF. The CDR3 nucleotides are TGCAGTGCTAGAGGCCTAGCGGGTTCGATTGGGACCCAGTACTTC.